The clone carrying this T cell receptor beta chain was detected a few times. J lost 6 bases, V lost 8 bases, and 16 bases had no gene match. The germline V gene has CDR1 SGHAT and CDR2 FQNNGV. This CDR3 is 17 amino acids long. For unsorted PBMC, approximately 290 ng DNA per replicate equaled some 33,000 T cell genomes. Sequenced by immunoSEQ multiplex PCR; TCRdb stores in-frame clones only, minus some. This table has a few hundred thousand clones, 70% to 85% appearing once. The source of the sample is a study of shared clonotypes between healthy human individuals. At the level of the study: The cohort comprised a couple of women and a few men. Their ages spanned 18 to 49 years.

The TCR was taken from a middle-aged woman in good health. Some clones in this sample may be carry-over from other donors' samples. Sequencing was done on a sample of PBMCs. The chain carries TRBV11-2 and TRBJ2-3; 11 bases are shared with TRBD1. The CDR3 loop is CASLPNLGQGAGDTQYF. As DNA, the CDR3 is TGTGCCAGCCTACCCAACCTAGGACAGGGGGCAGGGGATACGCAGTATTTT.